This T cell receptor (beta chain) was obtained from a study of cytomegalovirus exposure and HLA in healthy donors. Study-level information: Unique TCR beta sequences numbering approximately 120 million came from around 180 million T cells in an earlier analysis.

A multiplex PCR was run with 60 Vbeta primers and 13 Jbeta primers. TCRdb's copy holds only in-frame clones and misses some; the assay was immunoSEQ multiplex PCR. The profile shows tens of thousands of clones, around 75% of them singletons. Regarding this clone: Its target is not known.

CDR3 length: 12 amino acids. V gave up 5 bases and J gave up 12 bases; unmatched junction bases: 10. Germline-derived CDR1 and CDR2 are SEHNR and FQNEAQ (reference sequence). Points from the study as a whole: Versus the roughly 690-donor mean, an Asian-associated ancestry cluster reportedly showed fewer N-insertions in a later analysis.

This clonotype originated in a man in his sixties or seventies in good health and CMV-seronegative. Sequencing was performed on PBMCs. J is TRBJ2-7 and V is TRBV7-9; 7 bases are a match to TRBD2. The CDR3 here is CASSPFGREPYF. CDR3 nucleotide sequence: TGTGCCAGCAGCCCTTTTGGGAGGGAACCGTACTTC.